This TCR beta chain stems from a study of OX40 agonist ivuxolimab in advanced cancers. Study summary: Ivuxolimab is an agonistic anti-OX40 (CD134) antibody, and patients were treated with it. The dose-escalation cohort had hepatocellular carcinoma, melanoma, renal cell or head and neck cancer. The group had a mean age of 60 years, ranged from about 20 to 79, and was just under 85% male. Study results and limitations: At doses 0.1 to 3.0 mg/kg, CD4+ and CD8+ clones expanded.

Trimming removed 2 bases at V and 5 bases at J, with 10 bases between. Germline loops: CDR1 SGHVS, CDR2 FNYEAQ. The CDR3 length is 14 residues. Points on this clone: Its matching antigen is unknown.

The method was immunoSEQ multiplex PCR; TCRdb's version includes in-frame clones alone and lacks a portion of them. The table has approximately 60,000 clones, 85% to 95% seen once. This sample comprised CD4+ or CD8+ T cells sorted from blood, obtained in a trial of the OX40 agonist ivuxolimab. This sequence was found in an adult with an advanced solid tumor such as melanoma, head and neck, liver or kidney cancer. J is TRBJ2-1 and V is TRBV7-6; perhaps D is TRBD1 or TRBD2 (5 bases each). The CDR3 region has the DNA TGTGCCAGCAGCTTATTGGGGGAGAACAATGAGCAGTTCTTC. It codes for CASSLLGENNEQFF.